The text below deals with one T cell receptor (beta chain). The antigen is unknown. cDNA reverse transcribed from extracted RNA served as the sequencing template. Generated by immunoSEQ multiplex PCR, the TCRdb table keeps only in-frame clones and is missing some. The table records about 98,000 clones, about 45% of them present only once. The data belong to a study of CD8+ T cells in alopecia areata. Broader study findings: More clonal than normal scalp was lesional scalp, particularly alopecia totalis/universalis. Besides other cells, scalp samples also yield sequences of resident alphabeta T cells from normal skin.

The germline V gene has CDR1 MGHRA and CDR2 YSYEKL. The length of the CDR3 is 12 residues. The V and J ends lost 6 bases and 6 bases respectively, with 11 bases between them. The investigators collected lesional scalp punch biopsies and peripheral blood from alopecia areata patients. This chain links TRBV4-1 with TRBJ1-2; no clear D. The sample taken for sequencing was CD4+ T cells sorted from blood. This TCR was recovered from a human donor with alopecia areata. The CDR3 spells CASRKAGDGYTF. CDR3 coding DNA: TGCGCCAGCAGAAAGGCGGGCGATGGCTACACCTTC.